This TCR beta chain originates from a study of T-cell reconstitution after alpha-beta-depleted transplantation in children. Unique molecular identifiers were incorporated into the prepared TCRbeta library. TCRdb ran MiXCR on the PCR reads and lists one entry per CDR3 protein. Of some 590,000 distinct CDR3 sequences in the sample, 10% were seen once. The sequencing here drew on PBMCs from the stem cell graft donor, taken from the stem cell graft. This clonotype was sampled from a human donor who donated a stem cell graft to a child with acute myeloid leukemia.

As DNA, the CDR3 is TGTGCCAGCAGTGAATACGTGGACAGGGATGGCTACACCTTC. This encodes CASSEYVDRDGYTF. V is TRBV25-1 and J is TRBJ1-2, with 8 bases lining up with TRBD1. The germline V gene encodes CDR1 MGHDK and CDR2 SYGVNS. V was pared by 0 bases and J by 6 bases, with 3 bases of the junction left unmatched. CDR3 length: 14 amino acids.